This TCR beta chain was identified during a study of T cells in Graves' hyperthyroidism and ophthalmopathy. The germline V and J ends were trimmed by 4 bases and 5 bases, with 14 bases remaining between them. In germline, CDR1 is SGHNT, CDR2 YENEEA. CDR3 length equals 14 residues. With regard to this clonotype: Its antigen is as yet unknown.

Study-wide points: Ophthalmopathy and stable hyperthyroidism were separated by a 13 V-J model.

Investigators excluded patients with uncontrolled infection, other autoimmune disease, pregnancy or lactation. RNA transcripts were the template for amplifying TCR beta CDR3 regions. The HTBI primer set served for first-round RT-PCR of the TCR CDR3. TCRdb fed the multiplex PCR reads into MiXCR, producing one record per CDR3 protein. The sample consists of more than 550,000 distinct CDR3 sequences, around 19% of them appearing once. V usage is TRBV11-3 and J usage is TRBJ2-5; D possibly corresponds to TRBD2 (6 bases). This sequence was found in a woman between 45 and 65 years old with Graves' hyperthyroidism that later progressed to Graves' ophthalmopathy. Sequenced: blood. The CDR3 region is CASSSTRGDETQYF. CDR3 nucleotides: TGTGCCAGCAGCTCGACTAGAGGGGATGAGACCCAGTACTTC.